Each of the 27 T cell receptor beta chains below was sequenced from the same sample in a study of T cell clonality in common variable immunodeficiency. Data came from immunoSEQ multiplex PCR; TCRdb stores just in-frame clones and leaves some out. The sample presents 45,000 to 65,000 clones, none singletons. The sequenced material came from peripheral blood mononuclear cells. The source of these receptors is a person between 18 and 75 years old in good health.

This clone was detected ten times or more. The CDR3 end falls 3 residues outside the read, so it is completed with the germline J gene. The chain links TRBV9 to TRBJ2-3; TRBD2 matches 7 bases. From germline, CDR1 is SGDLS and CDR2 YYNGEE. The CDR3 length is 15 residues. Unmatched junction bases numbered 4, after V lost 0 bases and J lost 3 bases. CDR3 region: CASSVASSGTDTQYF. The CDR3 bases that were read are TGTGCCAGCAGCGTAGCTTCTAGCGGAACAGATACG.

The sample holds many counts of this clone. The sequence runs out 3 residues before the end of the CDR3; the remainder is reconstructed from the germline J gene. The chain links TRBV29-1 to TRBJ1-5; no reliable D call. V was shortened by 0 bases and J by 7 bases, with 10 bases between the two germline ends. The CDR3 has 13 amino acids. CDR1 and CDR2 from the germline V gene are SQVTM and ANQGSEA. CDR3 amino acids: CSVEDRAGQPQHF. The covered CDR3 bases are TGCAGCGTTGAAGATAGGGCGGGACAGCCC. Combining the CDR3 with reference TRBV29-1 and TRBJ1-5 gives the whole variable domain SAVISQKPSRDICQRGTSLTIQCQVDSQVTMMFWYRQQPGQSLTLIATANQGSEATYESGFVIDKFPISRPNLTFSTLTVSNMSPEDSSIYLCSVEDRAGQPQHFGDGTRLSIL.

This clone was seen a handful of times. The read terminates 3 residues ahead of where the CDR3 ends, so the germline J gene completes it. The chain combines TRBV7-8 with TRBJ1-5; D is uncertain. There are 13 residues in the CDR3. Germline V gene sequence: CDR1 SGHVS, CDR2 FQNEAQ. With 5 bases removed from V and 6 bases from J, the gap between germline ends came to 11 bases. The CDR3 loop is CASSPALGQPQHF. CDR3 bases read: TGTGCCAGCAGCCCTGCTCTCGGTCAGCCC.

This clone was seen many times. The read stops 3 residues short of the end of the CDR3; the missing end is completed from the germline J gene. The chain links TRBV5-1 to TRBJ2-3; possible D gene TRBD2, 7 bases. The CDR3 totals 16 residues. Trimming took 2 bases from V and 1 from J, leaving 14 bases between them. CDR1 and CDR2 from the germline V gene are SGHRS and YFSETQ. This CDR3 is CASSLMGEGGTDTQYF. The sequenced CDR3 bases are TGCGCCAGCAGCTTAATGGGGGAGGGGGGCACAGATACG.

This clone was picked up many times. With the read ending 3 residues before the CDR3 end, the germline J gene is used to fill in that end. The rearrangement uses TRBV7-2 and TRBJ2-7; a possible D gene is TRBD1 (6 bases). Trimming removed 5 bases from V and 6 bases from J, with 20 bases in between. This CDR3 has 15 residues. In germline, CDR1 is SGHTA, CDR2 FQGNSA. The CDR3 DNA, read in part, is TGTGCCAGCAGCCCTGGGGGCTCCGGCGCGTCCGAG. This translates into CASSPGGSGASE. The whole CDR3 sequence reads CASSPGGSGASEQYF.

This clone was seen ten or more times. The read gets to within 3 residues of the CDR3 end, and the germline J gene fills in the rest. The chain uses TRBV30 and TRBJ2-7, with D maybe TRBD2 (6 bases). Germline V lookup: CDR1 GTSNPN, CDR2 SVGIG (reference sequence). Trimming removed 5 bases from V and 3 bases from J, with 8 bases in between. The CDR3 runs 11 residues. The CDR3 is CAWGGLYEQYF. The sequenced part of the CDR3 DNA is TGTGCCTGGGGAGGGCTCTACGAG.

This clone was counted ten times or more. The read terminates 3 residues before the CDR3 end, so the remaining end is supplied by the germline J gene. The gene calls are TRBV30 and TRBJ2-5, with a tentative D call TRBD1 (5 bases). The CDR3 runs 12 residues. V was cut by 4 bases and J by 5 bases, with 11 bases left in between. The V gene's germline CDR1 is GTSNPN and CDR2 SVGIG (reference sequence). The CDR3 region is CAWNRLSETQYF. Incomplete CDR3 DNA: TGTGCCTGGAACAGGCTCTCCGAGACC.

This clone came up a few times. At one boundary the junction diverges from the germline segment, which might be a read error. The read is 3 residues too short to cover the CDR3 end, so that end is filled in from the germline J gene. The rearrangement links TRBV13 to TRBJ1-3; TRBD1 aligns across 7 bases. The CDR3 contains 15 residues. Germline values: CDR1 PRHDT, CDR2 FYEKMQ (reference sequence). CDR3 region: CASSLGDRAGNTIYF. The covered CDR3 bases are TGTGCCAGCAGCCTAGGTGACAGGGCTGGAAACACC. The variable domain in full, completed from reference TRBV13 and TRBJ1-3, reads AAGVIQSPRHLIKEKRETATLKCYPIPRHDTVYWYQQGPGQDPQFLISFYEKMQSDKGSIPDRFSAQQFSDYHSELNMSSLELGDSALYFCASSLGDRAGNTIYFGEGSWLTVV.

This clone appeared many times. The read ends 3 residues shy of where the CDR3 ends; the end is completed using the germline J gene. This chain joins TRBV29-1 and TRBJ2-1; 9 bases align to TRBD1. With 3 bases clipped from V and 6 bases from J, the junction kept 6 bases outside the gene matches. In germline, CDR1 is SQVTM, CDR2 ANQGSEA. The length of the CDR3 is 14 residues. The DNA read from the CDR3 is TGCAGCGTTGATCGGACAGGGGCAGTCAATGAG. Translated: CSVDRTGAVNE. The whole CDR3 region reads CSVDRTGAVNEQFF.

This clone was seen a handful of times. The read halts 3 residues ahead of the CDR3 end, with the missing end drawn from the germline J gene. This chain connects TRBV7-8 to TRBJ1-1, with TRBD1 as a possible D gene (6 bases). V gave up 5 bases and J gave up 4 bases, with 11 bases separating them. Germline loops: CDR1 SGHVS, CDR2 FQNEAQ. The CDR3 is 13 residues long. The DNA read from the CDR3 is TGTGCCAGCAGCCTCGACAGGAGCACTGAA. Protein: CASSLDRSTE. In full, the CDR3 reads CASSLDRSTEAFF.

This clone was seen repeatedly, ten times or more. The read falls 3 residues short of the CDR3 end, and the missing part is taken from the germline J gene. The chain recombines TRBV2 with TRBJ1-2, with unresolved D. The germline V gene has CDR1 SNHLY and CDR2 FYNNEI. The CDR3 is 16 amino acids. Trimming took 6 bases from V and 4 from J, leaving 21 bases between them. CDR3 bases read: TGTGCCAGCAGCGGTACTAGGGCAACCAACGTCTATGGC. The encoded protein is CASSGTRATNVYG. The entire CDR3 protein is CASSGTRATNVYGYTF. The variable domain in full, with the rest retrieved from reference TRBV2 and TRBJ1-2, is EPEVTQTPSHQVTQMGQEVILRCVPISNHLYFYWYRQILGQKVEFLVSFYNNEISEKSEIFDDQFSVERPDGSNFTLKIRSTKLEDSAMYFCASSGTRATNVYGYTFGSGTRLTVV.

This clone was seen ten or more times. The sequence runs out 3 residues before the end of the CDR3; the remainder is reconstructed from the germline J gene. This chain connects TRBV6-2 or TRBV6-3 to TRBJ2-1; no clear D gene. Per germline, CDR1 MNHEY and CDR2 SVGEGT. The CDR3 extends over 15 amino acids. V was clipped by 2 bases and J by 9 bases, with 17 bases between them. The sequenced part of the CDR3 DNA is TGTGCCAGCAGTTACATCCGCACGGGTTATGGTGAG. It yields the protein CASSYIRTGYGE. The complete CDR3 sequence is CASSYIRTGYGEQFF.

This clone was detected a few times. The read gets to within 3 residues of the CDR3 end, and the germline J gene fills in the rest. This chain connects TRBV20-1 to TRBJ2-7, with 8 bases matching TRBD2. The germline V gene encodes CDR1 DFQATT and CDR2 SNEGSKA (reference sequence). Trimming at V came to 2 bases and at J to 3 bases, leaving 3 bases not matched to a gene. The CDR3 length is 13 residues. The CDR3 reads CSARTSGLYEQYF. Incomplete CDR3 DNA: TGCAGTGCTAGAACTAGCGGACTCTACGAG.

At least ten counts were recorded for this clone. The read comes to an end 3 residues before the CDR3 does, leaving the germline J gene to fill in the end. The chain joins TRBV30 to TRBJ2-3; D uncertain. The CDR3 is 14 amino acids. With 3 bases removed from V and 6 bases from J, the gap between germline ends came to 16 bases. Germline CDR1 GTSNPN, CDR2 SVGIG (reference sequence). Here the CDR3 reads CAWRVGLPTDTQYF. The part of the CDR3 DNA that was read is TGTGCCTGGAGGGTAGGGCTTCCCACGGATACG.

This clone was seen at least ten times. The read finishes 3 residues shy of the CDR3 end, and the germline J gene is used to complete it. V gene TRBV2 combines with J gene TRBJ1-1; D possibly corresponds to TRBD1 (5 bases). CDR1 SNHLY and CDR2 FYNNEI come from the germline V gene. The CDR3 sequence is 15 residues long. The V and J ends lost 7 bases and 0 bases respectively, with 15 bases between them. Incomplete CDR3 DNA: TGTGCCAGCACTCCCCAGGGCGTCATGAACACTGAA. This translates into CASTPQGVMNTE. The complete CDR3 protein is CASTPQGVMNTEAFF. Full variable domain (remainder filled in from reference TRBV2 and TRBJ1-1): EPEVTQTPSHQVTQMGQEVILRCVPISNHLYFYWYRQILGQKVEFLVSFYNNEISEKSEIFDDQFSVERPDGSNFTLKIRSTKLEDSAMYFCASTPQGVMNTEAFFGQGTRLTVV.

This clone was found many times. The read ends 3 residues early relative to the CDR3; the germline J gene fills the gap. The J gene is TRBJ2-1, the V gene TRBV7-3, with 9 bases fitting TRBD2. The CDR3 covers 15 residues. With 5 bases clipped from V and 8 bases from J, the junction kept 10 bases outside the gene matches. Germline V gene sequence: CDR1 SGHTA, CDR2 FQGTGA. The CDR3 region is CASSLGPSGVDEQFF. The covered CDR3 bases are TGTGCCAGCAGCCTAGGGCCTAGCGGGGTGGATGAG. The full variable domain, completed using reference TRBV7-3 and TRBJ2-1, is GAGVSQTPSNKVTEKGKYVELRCDPISGHTALYWYRQSLGQGPEFLIYFQGTGAADDSGLPNDRFFAVRPEGSVSTLKIQRTERGDSAVYLCASSLGPSGVDEQFFGPGTRLTVL.

In this sample, this clone turned up many times. Read data end 3 residues before the CDR3 end; the end is taken from the germline J gene. The genes are TRBV19 and TRBJ2-2, with TRBD1 identical over 10 bases. The CDR3 is 17 residues long. Looked up from germline, CDR1 is LNHDA and CDR2 is SQIVND (reference sequence). The J segment lost 4 bases and the V segment lost 5 bases, leaving 10 bases of the junction unmatched. CDR3 residues: CASSSRGQGRFTGELFF. The CDR3 bases that were read are TGTGCCAGTAGTTCAAGGGGACAGGGGCGATTCACCGGGGAG.

Ten or more counts support this clone. The read falls 3 residues short of the CDR3 end, and the missing part is taken from the germline J gene. The rearrangement joins TRBV29-1 to TRBJ2-1; D is possibly TRBD1 (7 bases). The V end lost 6 bases, the J end lost 5 bases, and 32 bases lay between the germline ends. The CDR3 sequence is 19 residues long. Germline V gives CDR1 SQVTM, CDR2 ANQGSEA. The CDR3 here is CSVGGVQGTRVRRNNEQFF. The DNA read from the CDR3 is TGCAGCGTGGGGGGAGTACAGGGGACCAGGGTCCGTCGTAACAATGAG.

Concerning this clone itself: The missing CDR3 end, 3 residues past where the read stops, is filled in from the germline J gene. J is TRBJ2-5 and V is TRBV6-2 or TRBV6-3, with TRBD2 as a possible D gene (6 bases). The CDR3 has 15 amino acids. V lost 5 bases to trimming and J lost 5 bases, with 18 bases between them. Germline loops: CDR1 MNHEY, CDR2 SVGEGT. Here the CDR3 reads CASSPNGGVGETQYF. CDR3 bases read: TGTGCCAGCAGTCCGAACGGGGGAGTAGGGGAGACC.

This clone was detected ten times or more. The CDR3 end lies 3 residues beyond the end of the read and is filled in from the germline J gene. This rearrangement joins TRBV4-2 to TRBJ2-4, with 9 bases that match TRBD2. In germline, CDR1 is LGHNA, CDR2 YNFKEQ. With 4 bases clipped from V and 2 bases from J, the junction kept 18 bases outside the gene matches. The CDR3 has 20 amino acids. The covered CDR3 bases are TGTGCCAGCAGCCCCCGACTAGCGGACCAGCGACCGTCTTCCAAAAACATT. Its protein product is CASSPRLADQRPSSKNI. The full CDR3 protein reads CASSPRLADQRPSSKNIQYF.

This clone was recorded at least ten times. The read stops 3 residues short of the end of the CDR3; the missing end is completed from the germline J gene. This chain links TRBV10-3 with TRBJ2-5; the match to TRBD2 covers 10 bases. V shed 0 bases, J shed 5 bases, and the junction held 6 bases outside the gene matches. Germline CDR1 ENHRY, CDR2 SYGVKD. The CDR3 runs 16 residues. The CDR3 protein is CAISESSGGADETQYF. Partial CDR3 DNA: TGTGCCATCAGTGAGTCGAGCGGGGGGGCTGACGAGACC.

The sample holds many counts of this clone. The read stops 3 residues short of the end of the CDR3; the missing end is completed from the germline J gene. The chain recombines TRBV20-1 with TRBJ2-1; 9 bases align to TRBD2. The trim removed 0 bases at V and 4 bases at J, leaving 7 bases unmatched. This CDR3 spans 16 amino acids. Per germline, CDR1 DFQATT and CDR2 SNEGSKA (reference sequence). The CDR3 DNA, read in part, is TGCAGTGCTAGAGATCCCCAGCGGGGGGATTACAATGAG. It specifies CSARDPQRGDYNE. From start to end, the CDR3 is CSARDPQRGDYNEQFF.

Remarks on this clone: Germline and junction disagree at one end, which may indicate a read error. CDR3 region: CASAPRGGDTEAFF. CDR3 DNA (partial): TGTGCCAGCGCACCGAGGGGGGGGGACACTGAA. This sequence joins TRBV18 and TRBJ1-1, with D possibly being TRBD1 (6 bases). The read halts 3 residues ahead of the CDR3 end, with the missing end drawn from the germline J gene. The CDR3 spans 14 residues. Looked up from germline, CDR1 is KGHSH and CDR2 is LQKENI.

Ten or more counts support this clone. The read terminates 3 residues ahead of where the CDR3 ends, so the germline J gene completes it. The chain links TRBV14 to TRBJ2-5, with TRBD2 matching 13 bases. The CDR3 consists of 18 residues. Germline V gene data show CDR1 as SGHDN and CDR2 as FVKESK. The ends lost 1 base at V and 4 bases at J; junction bases unmatched: 9. The covered CDR3 bases are TGTGCCAGCAGCCAAGGGACTAGCGGGAGATGGGGGAGAGAGACC. Its protein product is CASSQGTSGRWGRET. The whole CDR3 region reads CASSQGTSGRWGRETQYF.

This clone has at least ten counts. Read sequence stops 3 residues before the CDR3 end, and the germline J gene provides the missing end. The J gene is TRBJ2-2, the V gene TRBV7-3, with 7 bases fitting TRBD2. Germline-derived CDR1 and CDR2 are SGHTA and FQGTGA. V lost 5 bases and J lost 0; bases outside the gene matches: 3. CDR3 size: 15 residues. The sequenced CDR3 bases are TGTGCCAGCAGCCTGACTAGCTCGAACACCGGGGAG. Translated, it gives CASSLTSSNTGE. The full CDR3 is CASSLTSSNTGELFF.

In this sample, this clone turned up many times. The read finishes 3 residues shy of the CDR3 end, and the germline J gene is used to complete it. The rearrangement joins TRBV20-1 to TRBJ1-5; TRBD1 agrees at 7 bases. Germline V gene lookup returns CDR1 DFQATT and CDR2 SNEGSKA (reference sequence). J was trimmed by 5 bases and V by 4 bases; bases with no gene match: 5. The length of the CDR3 is 13 residues. The CDR3: CSAKTGIDQPQHF. CDR3 DNA, as far as it was read: TGCAGTGCTAAGACAGGGATTGATCAGCCC.

This clone occurred a few times. The read gets to within 3 residues of the CDR3 end, and the germline J gene fills in the rest. The rearrangement links TRBV2 to TRBJ2-7; 8 bases are shared with TRBD2. The CDR3 length is 16 residues. With 0 bases clipped from V and 6 bases from J, the junction kept 10 bases outside the gene matches. The V gene's germline CDR1 is SNHLY and CDR2 FYNNEI. Incomplete CDR3 DNA: TGTGCCAGCAGTGAAGCGCTTGCGGGGGGTAAGAGCGAG. Amino acid sequence: CASSEALAGGKSE. From start to end, the CDR3 is CASSEALAGGKSEQYF.